These 3 T cell receptor beta chains were all obtained from the same sample, sequenced in a study of blood T cell repertoires in COVID-19. Clones were read by immunoSEQ multiplex PCR, and TCRdb kept only the in-frame ones, dropping some. The table has under 35,000 clones, more than 70% seen once. Sequenced input: peripheral blood. The receptors here all came from a human donor in a cohort sampled during active COVID-19.

This chain joins TRBV6-6 and TRBJ2-3; the D is unclear. The CDR3 totals 12 residues. CDR1 and CDR2 (germline): MNHNY, SVGAGI (reference sequence). V lost 7 bases and J lost 0, with 5 bases in between. This CDR3 reads CASMTSTDTQYF. CDR3 coding DNA: TGTGCCAGCATGACTAGCACAGATACGCAGTATTTT.

This sequence joins TRBV18 and TRBJ2-1; 8 nucleotides agree with TRBD2. The V gene end was trimmed by 1 base and the J gene end by 1 base; junction bases not matched to a gene: 6. Germline CDR1 KGHSH, CDR2 LQKENI. CDR3 length: 17 residues. The DNA of the CDR3 is TGTGCCAGCTCACCACGGCAGGGCGGGAGGTCCTACAATGAGCAGTTCTTC. The encoded protein is CASSPRQGGRSYNEQFF.

The chain combines TRBV7-9 with TRBJ2-7; 12 bases fit TRBD2. V lost 6 bases to trimming and J lost 1 base; unmatched junction nucleotides: 4. Germline CDR1 and CDR2: SEHNR and FQNEAQ (reference sequence). The CDR3 has 15 residues. CDR3 sequence reads: CASRPSGGASYEQYF. The CDR3 DNA follows: TGTGCCAGCAGACCTAGCGGGGGGGCGTCCTACGAGCAGTACTTC.